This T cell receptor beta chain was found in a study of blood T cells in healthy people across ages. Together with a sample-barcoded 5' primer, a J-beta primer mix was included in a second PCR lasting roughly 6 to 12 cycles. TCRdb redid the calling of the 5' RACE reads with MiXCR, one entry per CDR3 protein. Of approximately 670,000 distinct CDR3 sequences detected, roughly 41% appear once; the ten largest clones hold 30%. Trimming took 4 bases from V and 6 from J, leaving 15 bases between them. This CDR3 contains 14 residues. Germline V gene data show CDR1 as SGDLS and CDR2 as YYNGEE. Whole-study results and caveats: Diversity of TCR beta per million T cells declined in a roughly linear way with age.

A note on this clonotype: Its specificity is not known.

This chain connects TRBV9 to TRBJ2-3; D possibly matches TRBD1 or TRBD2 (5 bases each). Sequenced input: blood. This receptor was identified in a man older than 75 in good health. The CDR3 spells CASSKRQGSDTQYF. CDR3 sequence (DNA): TGTGCCAGCAGCAAGCGGCAGGGATCGGATACGCAGTATTTT.